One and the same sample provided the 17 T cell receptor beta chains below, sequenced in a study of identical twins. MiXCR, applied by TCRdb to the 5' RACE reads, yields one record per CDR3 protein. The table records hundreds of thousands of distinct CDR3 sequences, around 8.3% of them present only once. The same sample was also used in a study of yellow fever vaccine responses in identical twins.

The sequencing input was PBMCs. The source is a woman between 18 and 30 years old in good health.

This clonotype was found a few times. The CDR3 DNA reads TGTGCCAGCAGCTTAGATGTCGGACAGGTCTACAATGAGCAGTTCTTC. Protein sequence: CASSLDVGQVYNEQFF. The chain combines TRBV7-2 with TRBJ2-1; 7 bases line up with TRBD1. The CDR3 loop spans 16 amino acids. From germline, CDR1 is SGHTA and CDR2 FQGNSA. V lost 1 base and J lost 3; bases outside the gene matches: 6.

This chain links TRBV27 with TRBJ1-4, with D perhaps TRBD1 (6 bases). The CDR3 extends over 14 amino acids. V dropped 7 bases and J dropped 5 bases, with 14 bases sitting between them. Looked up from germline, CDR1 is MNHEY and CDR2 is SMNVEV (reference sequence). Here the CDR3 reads CASKIQGKNEKLFF. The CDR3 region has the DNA TGTGCCAGCAAAATCCAGGGGAAAAATGAAAAACTGTTTTTT.

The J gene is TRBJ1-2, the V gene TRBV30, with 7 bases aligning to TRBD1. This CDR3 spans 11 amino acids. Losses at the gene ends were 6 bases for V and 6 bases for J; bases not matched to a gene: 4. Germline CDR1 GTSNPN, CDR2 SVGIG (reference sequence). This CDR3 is CACDRADGYTF. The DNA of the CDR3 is TGTGCCTGCGACAGGGCCGATGGCTACACCTTC.

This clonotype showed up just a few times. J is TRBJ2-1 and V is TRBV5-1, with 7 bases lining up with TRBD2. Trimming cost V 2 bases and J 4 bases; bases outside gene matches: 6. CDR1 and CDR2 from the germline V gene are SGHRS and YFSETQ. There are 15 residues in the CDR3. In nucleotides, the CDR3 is TGCGCCAGCAGCTTCCCAGCGGGACTATACAATGAGCAGTTCTTC. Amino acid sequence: CASSFPAGLYNEQFF.

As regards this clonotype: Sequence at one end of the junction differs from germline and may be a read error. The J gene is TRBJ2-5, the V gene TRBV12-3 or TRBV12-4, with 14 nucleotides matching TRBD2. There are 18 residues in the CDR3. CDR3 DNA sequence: TGTGCCATCAGTTTAGCGGTTAAAGGACTAGCGGGGGGAGAGACCCAGTACTTC. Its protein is CAISLAVKGLAGGETQYF.

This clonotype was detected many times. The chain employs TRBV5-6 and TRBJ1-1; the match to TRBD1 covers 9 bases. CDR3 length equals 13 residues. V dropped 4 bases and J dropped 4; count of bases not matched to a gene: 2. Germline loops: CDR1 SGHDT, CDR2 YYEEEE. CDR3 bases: TGTGCCAGCAGCGTGGACAGGGGCACTGAAGCTTTCTTT. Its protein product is CASSVDRGTEAFF.

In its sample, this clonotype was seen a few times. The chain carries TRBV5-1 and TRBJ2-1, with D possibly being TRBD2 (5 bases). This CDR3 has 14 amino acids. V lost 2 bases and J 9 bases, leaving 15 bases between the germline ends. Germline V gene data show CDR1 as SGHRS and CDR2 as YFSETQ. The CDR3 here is CASSFLSSEGEQFF. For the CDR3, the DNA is TGCGCCAGCAGCTTTTTGTCGAGCGAGGGTGAGCAGTTCTTC.

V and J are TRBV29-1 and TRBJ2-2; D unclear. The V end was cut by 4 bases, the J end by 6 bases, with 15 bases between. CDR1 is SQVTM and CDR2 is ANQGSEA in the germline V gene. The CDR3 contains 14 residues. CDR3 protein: CSVVPSVNSGELFF. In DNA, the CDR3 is TGCAGCGTTGTGCCTAGTGTGAATTCCGGGGAGCTGTTTTTT.

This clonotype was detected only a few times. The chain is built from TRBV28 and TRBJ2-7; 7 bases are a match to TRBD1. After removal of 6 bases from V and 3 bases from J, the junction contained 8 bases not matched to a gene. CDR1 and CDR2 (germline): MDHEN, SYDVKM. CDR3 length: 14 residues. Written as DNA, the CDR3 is TGTGCCAGCAGCGAATGGGGGACAGACTACGAGCAGTACTTC. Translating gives CASSEWGTDYEQYF.

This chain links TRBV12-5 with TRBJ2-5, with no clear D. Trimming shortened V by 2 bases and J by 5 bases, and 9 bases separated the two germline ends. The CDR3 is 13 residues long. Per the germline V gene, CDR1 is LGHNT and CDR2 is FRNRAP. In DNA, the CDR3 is TGTGCTAGTGGTTTGATTCGGTCGGAGACCCAGTACTTC. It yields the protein CASGLIRSETQYF.

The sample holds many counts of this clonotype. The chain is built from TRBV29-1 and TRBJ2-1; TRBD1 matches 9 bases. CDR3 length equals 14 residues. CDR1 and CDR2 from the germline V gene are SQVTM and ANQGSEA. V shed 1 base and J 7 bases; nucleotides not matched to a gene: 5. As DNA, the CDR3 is TGCAGCGTTGAAGGACAGGGGGAAACAAATGAGCAGTTCTTC. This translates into CSVEGQGETNEQFF.

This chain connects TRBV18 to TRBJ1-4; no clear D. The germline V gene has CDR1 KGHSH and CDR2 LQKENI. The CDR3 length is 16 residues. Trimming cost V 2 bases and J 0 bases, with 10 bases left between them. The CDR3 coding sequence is TGTGCCAGCTCACCATCGCCAGACGCAACTAATGAAAAACTGTTTTTT. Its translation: CASSPSPDATNEKLFF.

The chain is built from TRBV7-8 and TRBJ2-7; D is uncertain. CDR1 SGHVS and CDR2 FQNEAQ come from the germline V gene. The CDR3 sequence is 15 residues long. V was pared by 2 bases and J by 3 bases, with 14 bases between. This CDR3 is CASSLLSWPLYEQYF. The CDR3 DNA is TGTGCCAGCAGCTTACTGTCCTGGCCGCTCTACGAGCAGTACTTC.

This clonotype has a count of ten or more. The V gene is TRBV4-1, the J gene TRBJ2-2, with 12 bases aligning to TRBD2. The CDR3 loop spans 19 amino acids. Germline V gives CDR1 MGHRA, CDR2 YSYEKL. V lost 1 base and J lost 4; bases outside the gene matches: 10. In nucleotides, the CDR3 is TGCGCCAGCAGCCAAGTGTCATCTAGCGGGAGGGGTAGCACCGGGGAGCTGTTTTTT. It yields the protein CASSQVSSSGRGSTGELFF.

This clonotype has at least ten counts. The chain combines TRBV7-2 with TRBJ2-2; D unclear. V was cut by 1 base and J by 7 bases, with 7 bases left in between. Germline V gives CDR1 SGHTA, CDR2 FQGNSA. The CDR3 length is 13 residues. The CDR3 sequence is CASSLGGFGELFF. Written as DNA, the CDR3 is TGTGCCAGCAGCTTAGGGGGTTTCGGGGAGCTGTTTTTT.

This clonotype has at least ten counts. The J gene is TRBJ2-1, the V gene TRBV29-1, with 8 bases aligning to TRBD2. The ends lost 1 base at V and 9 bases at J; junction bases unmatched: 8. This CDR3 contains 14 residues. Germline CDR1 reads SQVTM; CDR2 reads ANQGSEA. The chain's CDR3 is CSVEVWTSFGEQFF. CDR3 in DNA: TGCAGCGTTGAAGTCTGGACTAGCTTCGGTGAGCAGTTCTTC.

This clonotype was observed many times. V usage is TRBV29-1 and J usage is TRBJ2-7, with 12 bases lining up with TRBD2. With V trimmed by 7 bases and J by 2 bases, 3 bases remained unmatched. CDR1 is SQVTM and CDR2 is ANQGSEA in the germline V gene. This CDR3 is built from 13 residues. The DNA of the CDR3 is TGCAGCGCGCTAGCGGGAGGGCCCTACGAGCAGTACTTC. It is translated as CSALAGGPYEQYF.